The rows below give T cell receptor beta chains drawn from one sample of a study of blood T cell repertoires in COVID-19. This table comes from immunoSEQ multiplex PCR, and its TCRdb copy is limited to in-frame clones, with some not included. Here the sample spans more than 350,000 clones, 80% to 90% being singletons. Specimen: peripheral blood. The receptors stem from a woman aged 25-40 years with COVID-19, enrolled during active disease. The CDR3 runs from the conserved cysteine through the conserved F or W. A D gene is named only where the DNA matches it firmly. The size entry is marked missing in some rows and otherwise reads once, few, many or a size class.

CASASGFNEKLFF	TGTGCCAGCGCATCGGGGTTTAATGAAAAACTGTTTTTT	.	.	TRBV6-5	TRBJ1-4
CASRDRANQPQHF	TGTGCCAGCAGGGACAGGGCCAATCAGCCCCAGCATTTT	.	TRBD1	TRBV7-2	TRBJ1-5
CASSVGIDTEAFF	TGTGCCAGCAGCGTAGGCATAGACACTGAAGCTTTCTTT	.	.	TRBV9	TRBJ1-1
CASSLARTQDLYGYTF	TGTGCCAGCAGCTTGGCCAGGACACAGGACCTTTATGGCTACACCTTC	.	.	TRBV5-4	TRBJ1-2
CASSSPGNIQYF	TGTGCCAGCAGCTCTCCAGGAAACATTCAGTACTTC	.	.	TRBV5-4	TRBJ2-4
CAISGSGGLAGSDTQYF	TGTGCCATCAGTGGCTCAGGGGGACTAGCGGGATCGGATACGCAGTATTTT	.	TRBD2	TRBV10-3	TRBJ2-3
CASSHPTSGSFNEQFF	TGTGCCAGCAGCCACCCGACTAGCGGGAGTTTCAATGAGCAGTTCTTC	.	TRBD2	TRBV14	TRBJ2-1
CASATGGDEKLFF	TGTGCCAGCGCGACAGGGGGGGATGAAAAACTGTTTTTT	.	TRBD1	TRBV27	TRBJ1-4
CAWRKGVNYGYTF	TGTGCCTGGAGAAAGGGGGTTAACTATGGCTACACCTTC	.	.	TRBV30	TRBJ1-2
CASTPGTPEKLFF	TGTGCCAGCACCCCAGGGACACCCGAAAAACTGTTTTTT	.	.	TRBV7-6	TRBJ1-4
CASSRRTKAFF	TGTGCCAGCAGTCGACGGACAAAGGCTTTCTTT	few	.	TRBV28	TRBJ1-1
CASSQGPERPNEQFF	TGCGCCAGCAGCCAAGGCCCCGAGCGTCCCAATGAGCAGTTCTTC	.	.	TRBV4-1	TRBJ2-1
CASSLAVSTDTQYF	TGTGCCAGCAGCCTAGCGGTGAGCACAGATACGCAGTATTTT	.	TRBD2	TRBV9	TRBJ2-3
CASSIRGEAFF	TGTGCCAGCAGTATAAGGGGTGAAGCTTTCTTT	.	.	TRBV12-3/TRBV12-4	TRBJ1-1
CAWRPGGFSTGNTIYF	TGTGCCTGGAGACCTGGGGGGTTTAGTACTGGAAACACCATATATTTT	.	.	TRBV30	TRBJ1-3
CASSSTGQTGNTIYF	TGTGCCAGCAGTTCCACGGGACAGACTGGAAACACCATATATTTT	few	TRBD1	TRBV6-5	TRBJ1-3
CASSLLQGFKFF	TGTGCCAGCAGTTTATTACAGGGTTTTAAGTTTTTT	.	.	TRBV28	TRBJ1-4
CSAQDILGTEAFF	TGCAGCGCTCAGGACATTCTAGGGACTGAAGCTTTCTTT	.	.	TRBV29-1	TRBJ1-1
CASSSRYGDRRPRGFDHTDTQYF	TGTGCCAGCAGCTCGCGATATGGGGACAGGAGGCCGCGAGGCTTCGACCACACAGATACGCAGTATTTT	.	TRBD1	TRBV3-1/TRBV3-2	TRBJ2-3
CASRGNRGPGEAFF	TGTGCCAGCAGGGGCAACAGGGGGCCCGGTGAAGCTTTCTTT	.	TRBD1	TRBV27	TRBJ1-1
CASSLVWGSGDYNEQFF	TGTGCCAGCAGCTTGGTATGGGGTAGCGGGGACTACAATGAGCAGTTCTTC	.	TRBD2	TRBV5-5	TRBJ2-1
CASSPSGGSAYEQYF	TGTGCCAGCAGCCCATCAGGGGGTTCGGCCTACGAGCAGTACTTC	.	TRBD1	TRBV7-2	TRBJ2-7
CASNLAGSNEQFF	TGTGCCAGCAACCTAGCGGGGTCCAATGAGCAGTTCTTC	.	TRBD2	TRBV2	TRBJ2-1
CASSLGKQRGFYSPLHF	TGTGCCAGCAGTTTGGGTAAACAGCGCGGGTTCTATTCACCCCTCCACTTT	once	.	TRBV27	TRBJ1-6
CASSIGPSGGQPQHF	TGTGCCAGTAGTATCGGTCCATCAGGGGGCCAGCCCCAGCATTTT	.	TRBD1	TRBV19	TRBJ1-5
CASSPEPGLGLGSYEQYF	TGTGCCAGCAGCCCCGAACCAGGACTGGGACTGGGGTCCTACGAGCAGTACTTC	.	.	TRBV11-2	TRBJ2-7
CASSMTGTGLSPLHF	TGTGCCAGCAGCATGACCGGGACAGGCTTATCACCCCTCCACTTT	.	TRBD1	TRBV7-9	TRBJ1-6
CASSQRQAAPNEQFF	TGTGCCAGCAGCCAGCGGCAGGCGGCTCCTAATGAGCAGTTCTTC	.	.	TRBV13	TRBJ2-1
CTSSRQGLAGDETQYF	TGCACCAGCAGCCGGCAAGGACTAGCGGGAGATGAGACCCAGTACTTC	.	.	TRBV1	TRBJ2-5
CASCLSGGTDTQYF	TGCGCCAGCTGCCTCAGCGGGGGCACAGATACGCAGTATTTT	once	TRBD2	TRBV4-1	TRBJ2-3
CASSFARTGERGYTF	TGTGCCAGTAGTTTCGCCCGGACAGGGGAGAGAGGCTACACCTTC	.	TRBD1	TRBV19	TRBJ1-2
CASSLAALEQYF	TGTGCCAGCAGTTTGGCCGCCCTCGAGCAGTACTTC	.	.	TRBV28	TRBJ2-7
CASSQDRTSGAGSGELFF	TGCGCCAGCAGCCAAGATCGGACTAGCGGGGCGGGGAGCGGGGAGCTGTTTTTT	.	TRBD2	TRBV4-3	TRBJ2-2
CSARMNTEAFF	TGCAGTGCGCGGATGAACACTGAAGCTTTCTTT	.	.	TRBV20-1	TRBJ1-1
CAITPGTGNNEQYF	TGTGCCATCACACCGGGGACAGGGAACAACGAGCAGTACTTC	.	TRBD1	TRBV10-3	TRBJ2-7
CASSTGIPNYGYTF	TGTGCCAGCAGCACGGGGATCCCTAACTATGGCTACACCTTC	.	.	TRBV7-2	TRBJ1-2
CSAATGGNYGYTF	TGCAGCGCCGCCACAGGGGGGAACTATGGCTACACCTTC	few	TRBD1	TRBV29-1	TRBJ1-2
CASSLEPVEKLFF	TGCGCCAGCAGCTTGGAACCGGTTGAAAAACTGTTTTTT	.	.	TRBV5-1	TRBJ1-4
CASSWRGQAGELFF	TGTGCCAGCAGTTGGCGGGGGCAAGCCGGGGAGCTGTTTTTT	many	.	TRBV6-2/TRBV6-3	TRBJ2-2
CATSDPDTLKAFF	TGTGCCACCAGTGACCCGGACACCCTGAAAGCTTTCTTT	once	.	TRBV24-1	TRBJ1-1
CASSQDEGVNTEAFF	TGCGCCAGCAGCCAAGATGAGGGGGTGAACACTGAAGCTTTCTTT	few	.	TRBV4-3	TRBJ1-1
CAIRYRDNTEAFF	TGTGCCATCAGGTACAGGGATAACACTGAAGCTTTCTTT	once	.	TRBV10-3	TRBJ1-1
CASSRQAGELFF	TGTGCCAGCTCACGACAGGCCGGGGAGCTGTTTTTT	.	.	TRBV18	TRBJ2-2
CASSQGQGAGVNTEAFF	TGTGCCAGCAGTCAGGGACAGGGGGCCGGGGTGAACACTGAAGCTTTCTTT	.	TRBD1	TRBV6-6	TRBJ1-1
CASRPQGGQGFYEQYF	TGTGCCAGTAGACCGCAGGGGGGACAGGGCTTCTACGAGCAGTACTTC	.	TRBD1	TRBV19	TRBJ2-7
CAISESSSIGGELFF	TGTGCCATCAGTGAGTCTTCTAGCATTGGCGGGGAGCTGTTTTTT	.	.	TRBV10-3	TRBJ2-2
CASGWDFSYNEQFF	TGTGCCAGCGGCTGGGACTTTTCCTACAATGAGCAGTTCTTC	.	.	TRBV11-3	TRBJ2-1
CASSLAGVTDTQYF	TGTGCCAGCAGCTTAGCCGGGGTCACAGATACGCAGTATTTT	.	.	TRBV7-8	TRBJ2-3
CASSQGRGSGRSNLYNEQFF	TGCGCCAGCAGCCAAGGAAGGGGTAGCGGGAGATCAAACCTCTACAATGAGCAGTTCTTC	many	TRBD2	TRBV4-3	TRBJ2-1
CASSTGTGGEAFF	TGTGCCAGCAGTACCGGGACAGGGGGCGAAGCTTTCTTT	.	TRBD1	TRBV12-3/TRBV12-4	TRBJ1-1
CASSGGWARTGVNTGELFF	TGTGCCAGCAGCGGGGGTTGGGCCAGGACAGGGGTTAACACCGGGGAGCTGTTTTTT	.	TRBD1	TRBV9	TRBJ2-2
CASSTGTSGRVLAGDTQYF	TGTGCCAGCAGCACCGGGACTAGCGGGAGAGTCCTTGCGGGAGATACGCAGTATTTT	.	TRBD2	TRBV5-7	TRBJ2-3
CASSQERANAGANVLTF	TGCGCCAGCAGCCAAGAGAGGGCCAATGCTGGGGCCAACGTCCTGACTTTC	.	.	TRBV4-1	TRBJ2-6
CASSLDKPLNTEAFF	TGTGCCAGCAGCTTGGACAAACCCCTGAACACTGAAGCTTTCTTT	.	.	TRBV5-5	TRBJ1-1
CASSPPTASGNTIYF	TGTGCCAGCAGCCCCCCAACAGCCTCTGGAAACACCATATATTTT	.	.	TRBV9	TRBJ1-3
CASRRTGVNTGELFF	TGTGCCAGCAGACGGACAGGGGTCAACACCGGGGAGCTGTTTTTT	.	TRBD1	TRBV6-5	TRBJ2-2
CASMAPKSRGLDSKATDTQYF	TGTGCCAGCATGGCCCCTAAAAGTAGGGGTTTAGATTCGAAAGCTACAGATACGCAGTATTTT	.	.	TRBV2	TRBJ2-3
CASSSLEGDTQYF	TGTGCCAGCAGTTCTTTGGAGGGAGATACGCAGTATTTT	.	.	TRBV12-3/TRBV12-4	TRBJ2-3
CASSYTGGPEKLFF	TGTGCCAGCAGTTATACAGGGGGGCCTGAAAAACTGTTTTTT	.	TRBD1	TRBV28	TRBJ1-4
CASSTGGQETQYF	TGTGCCAGCAGTACCGGAGGCCAAGAGACCCAGTACTTC	.	.	TRBV28	TRBJ2-5